The T cell receptor beta chain described here comes from a study of blood T cell repertoires in COVID-19. As processed by the authors: Reference gene primer amplification in the assay estimated nucleated cell counts. Generated by immunoSEQ multiplex PCR, the TCRdb table keeps only in-frame clones and is missing some. The V and J calls and clone size were taken over from that table, and D and trimming were inferred from the DNA. The table has approximately 350,000 clones, 83% seen once. Trimming cost V 0 bases and J 3 bases, with 11 bases left between them. This CDR3 is built from 15 residues. The germline CDR1 and CDR2 sequences are LGHNA and YSLEER.

This sequence was found in a man aged 30 to 39 with active or convalescent COVID-19. This chain uses TRBV4-3 with TRBJ1-1, with D possibly matching TRBD1 (5 bases). Sequenced sample: peripheral blood. CDR3 in amino acids: CASSQEGGRDTEAFF. The CDR3 DNA reads TGCGCCAGCAGCCAAGAGGGGGGGAGAGACACTGAAGCTTTCTTT.